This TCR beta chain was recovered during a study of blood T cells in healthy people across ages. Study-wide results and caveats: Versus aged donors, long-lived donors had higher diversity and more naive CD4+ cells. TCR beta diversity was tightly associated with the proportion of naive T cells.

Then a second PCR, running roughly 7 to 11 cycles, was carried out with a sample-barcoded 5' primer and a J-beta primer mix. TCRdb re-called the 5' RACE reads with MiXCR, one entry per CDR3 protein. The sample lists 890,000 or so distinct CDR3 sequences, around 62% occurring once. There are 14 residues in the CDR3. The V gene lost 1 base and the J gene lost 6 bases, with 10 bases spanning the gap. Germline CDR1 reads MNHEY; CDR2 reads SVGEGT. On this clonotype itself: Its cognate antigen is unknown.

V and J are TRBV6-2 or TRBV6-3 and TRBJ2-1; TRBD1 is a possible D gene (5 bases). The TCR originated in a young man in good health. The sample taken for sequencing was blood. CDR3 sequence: CASSYYQGSNEQFF. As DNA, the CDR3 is TGTGCCAGCAGTTACTACCAGGGTAGCAATGAGCAGTTCTTC.